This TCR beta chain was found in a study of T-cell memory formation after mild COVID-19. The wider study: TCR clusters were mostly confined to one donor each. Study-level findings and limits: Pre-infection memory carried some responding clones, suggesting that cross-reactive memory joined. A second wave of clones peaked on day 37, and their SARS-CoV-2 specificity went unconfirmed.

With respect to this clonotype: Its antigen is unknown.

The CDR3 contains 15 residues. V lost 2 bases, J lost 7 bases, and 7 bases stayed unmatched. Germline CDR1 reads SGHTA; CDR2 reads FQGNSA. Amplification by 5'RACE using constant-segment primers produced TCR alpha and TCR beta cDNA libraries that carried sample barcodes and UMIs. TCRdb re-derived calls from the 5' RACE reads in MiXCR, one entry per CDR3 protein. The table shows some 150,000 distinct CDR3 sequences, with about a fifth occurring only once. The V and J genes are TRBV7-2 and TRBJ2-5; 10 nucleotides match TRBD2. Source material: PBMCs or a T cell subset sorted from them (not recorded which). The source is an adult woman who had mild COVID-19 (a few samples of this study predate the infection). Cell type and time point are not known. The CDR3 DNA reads TGTGCCAGCAGCTTAAGCCTAGCGGGGGTGGCGACCCAGTACTTC. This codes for CASSLSLAGVATQYF.